A selection of T cell receptor beta chains follows, all from one sample in a study of cytomegalovirus exposure and HLA in healthy donors. The data were produced by immunoSEQ multiplex PCR, yet TCRdb's version contains in-frame clones alone and is incomplete. The top ten clones hold approximately 2.8% of a sample with fewer than 250,000 clones, roughly 80% of them seen once. Sequencing input: PBMCs. These receptors were taken from a woman under 40 in good health and CMV-seropositive. CDR3s include the opening cysteine and the closing phenylalanine or tryptophan. D genes are given only for firm matches. The size entry is marked missing in some rows and otherwise reads once, few, many or a size class.

d_gene	abundance	v_gene	len	j_gene	CDR3nt	CDR3aa
-	-	TRBV6-5	15	TRBJ2-5	TGTGCCAGCAGTCGATCAACAGGAAGGATGGAGACCCAGTACTTC	CASSRSTGRMETQYF
TRBD2	-	TRBV27	15	TRBJ2-1	TGTGCCAGCAGTTCAGCGGGAGACCAACGCAATGAGCAGTTCTTC	CASSSAGDQRNEQFF
-	-	TRBV28	17	TRBJ1-2	TGTGCCAGCAGTCTAACTAGTCCGGTGGCGTCTAACTATGGCTACACCTTC	CASSLTSPVASNYGYTF
-	few	TRBV5-4	14	TRBJ2-7	TGTGCCAGCAGCCCAGGAATGGGGAGCTACGAGCAGTACTTC	CASSPGMGSYEQYF
-	once	TRBV11-2	12	TRBJ2-7	TGTGCCAGCAGCCCACGGGGATACGAGCAGTACTTC	CASSPRGYEQYF
-	-	TRBV27	12	TRBJ2-3	TGTGCCAGCAGGACTATGACAGATACGCAGTATTTT	CASRTMTDTQYF
-	once	TRBV7-9	15	TRBJ2-1	TGTGCCAGCAGAGAATCGGGATTACTCTACAATGAGCAGTTCTTC	CASRESGLLYNEQFF
-	-	TRBV27	14	TRBJ1-5	TGTGCCAGCAGTTCCCGGGGGGATAGCAGGCCCCAGCATTTT	CASSSRGDSRPQHF
-	few	TRBV11-3	13	TRBJ1-1	TGTGCCAGCAGCGAGGTCGCCGGGACTGAAGCTTTCTTT	CASSEVAGTEAFF
-	few	TRBV5-1	14	TRBJ2-7	TGCGCCAGCAGGGACAGTAAGGGGTCGAACGAGCAGTACTTC	CASRDSKGSNEQYF
TRBD2	-	TRBV6-1	15	TRBJ2-7	TGTGCCAGCAGTGAAAGTAGACTAGCGGGAGTCGAGCAGTACTTC	CASSESRLAGVEQYF
-	-	TRBV27	16	TRBJ2-6	TGTGCCACCGGCAGCCTGACAGCCACTGGGGCCAACGTCCTGACTTTC	CATGSLTATGANVLTF
TRBD1	-	TRBV28	14	TRBJ1-2	TGTGCCAGCAGTCCGGACAGGGAGGGTGATGGCTACACCTTC	CASSPDREGDGYTF
-	-	TRBV5-1	15	TRBJ1-1	TGCGCCAGCAGCCTTACACAAAGGGGCGGCAATGAAGCTTTCTTT	CASSLTQRGGNEAFF
-	-	TRBV4-1	15	TRBJ2-1	TGCGCCAGCAGCCAGTTAAGCGGGTTGTACAATGAGCAGTTCTTC	CASSQLSGLYNEQFF
-	-	TRBV10-3	16	TRBJ2-1	TGTGCCATCAGTGAGTCGAAGTCAGGGTGGGACAATGAGCAGTTCTTC	CAISESKSGWDNEQFF
-	-	TRBV6-4	15	TRBJ2-3	TGTGCCAGCACGGAAGCGGTAGGAAGCACAGATACGCAGTATTTT	CASTEAVGSTDTQYF
-	-	TRBV27	14	TRBJ1-5	TGTGCCAGCAGTTTAGCAGGGGCCGATCAGCCCCAGCATTTT	CASSLAGADQPQHF
TRBD1	-	TRBV5-6	19	TRBJ1-4	TGTGCCAGCAGCTTGGGTGCGGGACAGGGGGCGCAGGCTGTTGAAAAACTGTTTTTT	CASSLGAGQGAQAVEKLFF
TRBD2	-	TRBV4-2	15	TRBJ2-7	TGTGCCAGCAGCCGCTCAGGGCAGCGGGACGAGGAGCAGTACTTC	CASSRSGQRDEEQYF
TRBD1	-	TRBV28	13	TRBJ1-2	TGTGCCAGCAGCCGGGGACAGAGCTATGGCTACACCTTC	CASSRGQSYGYTF
TRBD1	-	TRBV2	13	TRBJ2-7	TGTGCCAGCAGCGAGGGGGACAGGGCCGAGCAGTACTTC	CASSEGDRAEQYF
TRBD2	-	TRBV2	15	TRBJ2-2	TGTGCCAGCAGTGAACTAGCGGGGAGCCGGCGGGAGCTGTTTTTT	CASSELAGSRRELFF
TRBD1	-	TRBV5-1	13	TRBJ2-5	TGCGCCAGCAGGACAGGGGGCGAAGAGACCCAGTACTTC	CASRTGGEETQYF
-	-	TRBV4-1	14	TRBJ2-7	TGCGCCAGCAGCCCGGCGGGAAGCGGCTACGAGCAGTACTTC	CASSPAGSGYEQYF
-	-	TRBV7-9	16	TRBJ1-1	TGTGCCATCCCGCGGGGGAAATCCATAGCGAACACTGAAGCTTTCTTT	CAIPRGKSIANTEAFF
TRBD2	few	TRBV7-6	18	TRBJ2-1	TGTGCCAGCAGCTTGTGGGTAGCGGGAGTGGTGGCCTACAATGAGCAGTTCTTC	CASSLWVAGVVAYNEQFF
TRBD2	-	TRBV11-3	17	TRBJ2-3	TGTGCCAGCAGCTTAGGAGTACTAGCGGGCCCTTCAGATACGCAGTATTTT	CASSLGVLAGPSDTQYF
-	once	TRBV5-8	14	TRBJ2-7	TGTGCCAGCAGCCCCGGGACGCGGGACTACGAGCAGTACTTC	CASSPGTRDYEQYF
TRBD2	-	TRBV7-9	18	TRBJ2-1	TGTGCCAGCAGCTTAATCATGGTTCGAGCGGGAGGTTACAATGAGCAGTTCTTC	CASSLIMVRAGGYNEQFF
-	-	TRBV6-5	15	TRBJ2-7	TGTGCCAGCAGTTACCCTACAGGTAGCTCCTACGAGCAGTACTTC	CASSYPTGSSYEQYF
TRBD2	-	TRBV5-1	13	TRBJ2-1	TGCGCCAGCAGTCTAAGCGGGAGCAATGAGCAGTTCTTC	CASSLSGSNEQFF
-	-	TRBV20-1	10	TRBJ2-7	TGCAGTGGTCAGTCCCAGGAGCAGTACTTC	CSGQSQEQYF
-	-	TRBV6-1	15	TRBJ2-6	TGTGCCAGCAGTGAAGGCGGCTCTGGGGCCAACGTCCTGACTTTC	CASSEGGSGANVLTF
TRBD2	-	TRBV28	13	TRBJ2-1	TGTGCCAGCTGGGGGGGAACCTACAATGAGCAGTTCTTC	CASWGGTYNEQFF
-	few	TRBV5-1	13	TRBJ1-1	TGCGCCAGCAGCGCTCCGGGGACTACTGAAGCTTTCTTT	CASSAPGTTEAFF
-	-	TRBV29-1	12	TRBJ2-2	TGCAGCGTAATTAGCGGAACCGGGGAGCTGTTTTTT	CSVISGTGELFF
TRBD2	-	TRBV11-3	15	TRBJ2-2	TGTGCCAGCAGCTACGGGGGGTCGAACACCGGGGAGCTGTTTTTT	CASSYGGSNTGELFF
TRBD1	-	TRBV5-1	15	TRBJ1-1	TGCGCCACCTCGGACAGGGGCGACTTGGGCACTGAAGCTTTCTTT	CATSDRGDLGTEAFF
TRBD2	-	TRBV2	15	TRBJ2-7	TGTGCCAGCAGGGATCTGGGTAGCGGGAACTACGAGCAGTACTTC	CASRDLGSGNYEQYF
-	few	TRBV28	16	TRBJ1-2	TGTGCCAGCAGTTTTGTGGGGGCGCCGGGTAACTATGGCTACACCTTC	CASSFVGAPGNYGYTF
TRBD2	few	TRBV6-5	15	TRBJ2-1	TGTGCCAGCAGTTTAGCGGGAAGGAAATCCGATGAGCAGTTCTTC	CASSLAGRKSDEQFF
-	few	TRBV19	14	TRBJ2-2	TGTGCCAGTAGTATTAAGGGAGGCACCGGGGAGCTGTTTTTT	CASSIKGGTGELFF
TRBD1	-	TRBV5-1	16	TRBJ2-5	TGCGCCAGCAGCTTGGTGGGGAGACAGGGGACAGAGACCCAGTACTTC	CASSLVGRQGTETQYF
-	-	TRBV9	16	TRBJ2-2	TGTGCCAGCAGCACAACCGGGACACCGAACACCGGGGAGCTGTTTTTT	CASSTTGTPNTGELFF
TRBD1	-	TRBV7-9	17	TRBJ2-5	TGTGCCAGCAGCTCACCTCCGGGACAGGGGGACCAAGAGACCCAGTACTTC	CASSSPPGQGDQETQYF
TRBD2	-	TRBV2	16	TRBJ2-3	TGTGCCAGCAGTGGGGATCTAGCGGGACACACAGATACGCAGTATTTT	CASSGDLAGHTDTQYF
TRBD1	-	TRBV27	18	TRBJ2-1	TGTGCCAGCAGTTACCTCAGCCTCCGGGACAGGGCCCACAATGAGCAGTTCTTC	CASSYLSLRDRAHNEQFF
TRBD1	once	TRBV19	14	TRBJ1-1	TGTGCCAGTAGTATTGGACAGGGGCTGGTTGAAGCTTTCTTT	CASSIGQGLVEAFF
TRBD2	-	TRBV11-2	15	TRBJ2-1	TGTGCCAGCAGCCCCGGGACTAGCGGGAGATTCGAGCAGTTCTTC	CASSPGTSGRFEQFF